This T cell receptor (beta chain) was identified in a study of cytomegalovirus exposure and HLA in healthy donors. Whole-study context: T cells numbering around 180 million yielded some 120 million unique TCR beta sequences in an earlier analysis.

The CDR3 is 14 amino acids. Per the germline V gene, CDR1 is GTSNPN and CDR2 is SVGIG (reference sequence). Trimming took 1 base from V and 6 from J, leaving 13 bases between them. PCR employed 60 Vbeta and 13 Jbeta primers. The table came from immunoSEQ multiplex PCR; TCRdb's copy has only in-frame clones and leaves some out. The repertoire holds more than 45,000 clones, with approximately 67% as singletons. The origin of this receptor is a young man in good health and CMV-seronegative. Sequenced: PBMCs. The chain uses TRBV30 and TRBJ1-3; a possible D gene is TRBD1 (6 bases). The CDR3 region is CAWSDGTFINTIYF. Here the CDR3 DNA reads TGTGCCTGGAGTGACGGGACATTCATAAACACCATATATTTT. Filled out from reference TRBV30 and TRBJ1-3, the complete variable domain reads SQTIHQWPATLVQPVGSPLSLECTVEGTSNPNLYWYRQAAGRGLQLLFYSVGIGQISSEVPQNLSASRPQDRQFILSSKKLLLSDSGFYLCAWSDGTFINTIYFGEGSWLTVV.